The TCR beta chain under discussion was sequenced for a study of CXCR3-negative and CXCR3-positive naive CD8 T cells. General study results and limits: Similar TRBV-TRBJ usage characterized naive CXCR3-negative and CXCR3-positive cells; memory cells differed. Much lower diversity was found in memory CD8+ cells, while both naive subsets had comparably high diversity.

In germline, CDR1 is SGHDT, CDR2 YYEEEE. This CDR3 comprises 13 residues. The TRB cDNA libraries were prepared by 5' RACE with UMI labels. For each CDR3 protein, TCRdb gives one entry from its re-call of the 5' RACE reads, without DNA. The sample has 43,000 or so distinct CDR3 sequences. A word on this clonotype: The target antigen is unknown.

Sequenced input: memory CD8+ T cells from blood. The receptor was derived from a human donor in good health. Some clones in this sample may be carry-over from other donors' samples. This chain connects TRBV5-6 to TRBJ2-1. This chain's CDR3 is CASSRSSTDEQFF.